Here is one T cell receptor beta chain with its context. Germline lookup yields CDR1 SGHTA and CDR2 FQGNSA. The CDR3 runs to 15 residues. Trimming pared 5 bases from V and 0 bases from J, leaving 14 bases between. The entry originates in a study of OX40 agonist ivuxolimab in advanced cancers. Turning to the study itself: Patients with prior anti-PD-1, anti-PD-L1 or anti-CTLA-4 therapy were eligible; 35% to 50% had some.

Sequencing used immunoSEQ multiplex PCR; TCRdb keeps in-frame clones, though not all of them. The profile covers tens of thousands of clones, with 65% to 85% appearing a single time and 4.6% taken by the ten largest. The J gene is TRBJ2-7, the V gene TRBV7-2; no definite D call. Sample: CD4+ or CD8+ T cells sorted from blood, taken in a trial of the OX40 agonist ivuxolimab. The receptor's source is an adult with an advanced solid tumor such as melanoma, head and neck, liver or kidney cancer. CDR3 loop: CASSPAYAYSYEQYF. In nucleotides, the CDR3 is TGTGCCAGCAGCCCAGCGTACGCGTACTCCTACGAGCAGTACTTC.